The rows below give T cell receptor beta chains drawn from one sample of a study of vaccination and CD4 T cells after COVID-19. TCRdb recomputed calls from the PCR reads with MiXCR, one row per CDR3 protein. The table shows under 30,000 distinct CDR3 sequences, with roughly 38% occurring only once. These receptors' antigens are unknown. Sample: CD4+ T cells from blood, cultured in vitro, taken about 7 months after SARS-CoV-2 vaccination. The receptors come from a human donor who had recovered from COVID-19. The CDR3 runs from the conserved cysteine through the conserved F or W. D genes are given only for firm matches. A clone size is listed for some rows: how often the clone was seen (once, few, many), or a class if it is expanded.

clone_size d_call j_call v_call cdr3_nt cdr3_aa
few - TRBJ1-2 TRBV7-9 TGTGCCAGCAGCTTTTTGTCAGGGAATTATGGCTACACCTTC CASSFLSGNYGYTF
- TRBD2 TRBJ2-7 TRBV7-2 TGTGCCAGCAGCCGAGGACTAGCGGGAGGGCCCGAGCAGTACTTC CASSRGLAGGPEQYF
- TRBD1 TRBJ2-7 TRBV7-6 TGTGCCAGCAGCCGTCCCGGGACAGGTACCTACGAGCAGTACTTC CASSRPGTGTYEQYF
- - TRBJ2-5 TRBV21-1 TGTGCCAGCAGCTCTAATTTGCAAGAGACCCAGTACTTC CASSSNLQETQYF
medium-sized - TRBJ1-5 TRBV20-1 TGCAGTGCTCGAGGGGCAAGCAATCAGCCCCAGCATTTT CSARGASNQPQHF
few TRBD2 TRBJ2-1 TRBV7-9 TGTGCCAGCAGCTTAGAGAGCGGGAGTCAGTACAATGAGCAGTTCTTC CASSLESGSQYNEQFF
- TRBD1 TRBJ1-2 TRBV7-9 TGTGCCAGCAGCTTGTCGGGACAGACCTATGGCTACACCTTC CASSLSGQTYGYTF
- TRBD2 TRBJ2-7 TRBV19 TGTGCCAGTAGTTCCCTGCCGGGACTAAGAAGTTCCTACGAGCAGTACTTC CASSSLPGLRSSYEQYF
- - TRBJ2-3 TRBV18 TGTGCCAGCTCACCACTTCTGGGTCTCACCACCACAGATACGCAGTATTTT CASSPLLGLTTTDTQYF
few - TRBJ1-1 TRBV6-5 TGTGCCAGCACTTATGGACCTGAAGCTTTCTTT CASTYGPEAFF
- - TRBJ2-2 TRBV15 TGTGCCACCAGCAGCCGGGAGCGCACCGGGGAGCTGTTTTTT CATSSRERTGELFF
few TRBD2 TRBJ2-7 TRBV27 TGTGCCAGCAGCCCTTTCGGGACTAGCGGGACCAAAGTTCTCCACGAGCAGTACTTC CASSPFGTSGTKVLHEQYF
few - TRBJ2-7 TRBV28 TGTGCCAGCAGTCCTATCCGAGAGGGGAGCTCCTACGAGCAGTACTTC CASSPIREGSSYEQYF
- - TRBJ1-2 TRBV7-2 TGTGCCAGCAGCTCGGATTTCAGAGGTGGCTACACCTTC CASSSDFRGGYTF
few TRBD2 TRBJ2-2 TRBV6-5 TGTGCCAGCAGTTACACCGGGACTAGCGATACCGGGGAGCTGTTTTTT CASSYTGTSDTGELFF
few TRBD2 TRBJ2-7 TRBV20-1 TGCAGTGCTAGAGATGGGGCGGGAGGAAGGTACGAGCAGTACTTC CSARDGAGGRYEQYF
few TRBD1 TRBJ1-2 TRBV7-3 TGTGCCAGCAGTCAGGACAGGGACTATGGCTACACCTTC CASSQDRDYGYTF
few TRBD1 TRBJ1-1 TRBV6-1 TGTGCCAGCAGGCGACAGGGAGCGACTGAAGCTTTCTTT CASRRQGATEAFF
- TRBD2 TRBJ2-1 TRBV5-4 TGTGCCAGCAGCCCACCGGGACTAGCGGGAGACAATGAGCAGTTCTTC CASSPPGLAGDNEQFF
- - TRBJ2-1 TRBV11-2 TGTGCCAGCAGCTCCTTAGAGGGTTACTACAATGAGCAGTTCTTC CASSSLEGYYNEQFF
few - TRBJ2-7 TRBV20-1 TGCAGTGCTAGAGTTCCCCTAGCAGGACGCTACGAGCAGTACTTC CSARVPLAGRYEQYF
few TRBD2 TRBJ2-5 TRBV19 TGTGCCAGTACCCCACACGTGGGGGGGGAGACCCAGTACTTC CASTPHVGGETQYF
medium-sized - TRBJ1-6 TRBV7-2 TGTGCCAGCAGCCTGGGGGGTGGAGGGCATTCACCCCTCCACTTT CASSLGGGGHSPLHF
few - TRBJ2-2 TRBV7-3 TGTGCCAGCAGCTCCCCGGACGGCGCGAACACCGGGGAGCTGTTTTTT CASSSPDGANTGELFF
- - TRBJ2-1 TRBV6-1 TGTGCCAGCAGTGATATAGGGTGGGGGTACAATGAGCAGTTCTTC CASSDIGWGYNEQFF
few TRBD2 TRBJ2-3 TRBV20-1 TGCAGTGCTGCTAGCGGGGTCACAGATACGCAGTATTTT CSAASGVTDTQYF
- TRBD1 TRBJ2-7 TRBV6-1 TGTGCCAGCAGAGCGGACAGGGGATTTGCCTACGAGCAGTACTTC CASRADRGFAYEQYF
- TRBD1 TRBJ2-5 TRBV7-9 TGTGCCAGCAGCTTCTGGACAGGGACGGAGACCCAGTACTTC CASSFWTGTETQYF
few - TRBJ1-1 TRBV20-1 TGCAGTGCTAGTCTGCACCTCAGGGGCACTGAAGCTTTCTTT CSASLHLRGTEAFF
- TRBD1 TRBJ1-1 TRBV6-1 TGTGCCAGCAGTAGAGGACAGGCTCATTCTCGAACTGAAGCTTTCTTT CASSRGQAHSRTEAFF
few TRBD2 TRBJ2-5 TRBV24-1 TGTGCCACCAGTGAATGGCGGGAGGGCCGGGAGACCCAGTACTTC CATSEWREGRETQYF
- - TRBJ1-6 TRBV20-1 TGCAGTGCTAGACTTTCAGGCTCCTATAATTCACCCCTCCACTTT CSARLSGSYNSPLHF
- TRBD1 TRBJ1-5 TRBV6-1 TGTGCCAGCACCCCCGGGACAGGGGGTTTCGGCAATCAGCCCCAGCATTTT CASTPGTGGFGNQPQHF
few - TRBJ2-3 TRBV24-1 TGTGCCACCAGTGACCCGCAGGAGGGCCGCACAGATACGCAGTATTTT CATSDPQEGRTDTQYF
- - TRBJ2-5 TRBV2 TGTGCCATTCAGGGATCGGAGACCCAGTACTTC CAIQGSETQYF
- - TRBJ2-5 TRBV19 TGTGCCAGTAGTATTTTCGGACAGCGATCTCAAGAGACCCAGTACTTC CASSIFGQRSQETQYF
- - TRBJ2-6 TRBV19 TGTGCCAGTAGTGACCGAGGGGGGACTGGGGCCAACGTCCTGACTTTC CASSDRGGTGANVLTF
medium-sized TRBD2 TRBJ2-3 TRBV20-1 TGCAGTGCTAGAGAGGCGGGAGGAGTAGATACGCAGTATTTT CSAREAGGVDTQYF
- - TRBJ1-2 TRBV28 TGTGCCAGCAGGGTGGGTACAGGCCTCGACGGCTACACCTTC CASRVGTGLDGYTF
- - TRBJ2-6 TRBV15 TGTGCCACCAGCAGAAGGATCTCTGGGGCCAACGTCCTGACTTTC CATSRRISGANVLTF
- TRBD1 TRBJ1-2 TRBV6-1 TGTGCCAGCAGAGACCCGACAGGGGCGTATGGCTACACCTTC CASRDPTGAYGYTF
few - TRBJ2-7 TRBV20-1 TGCAGTACCAGGGACTACGAGCAGTACTTC CSTRDYEQYF
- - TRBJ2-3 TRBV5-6 TGTGCCAGCAGCTGGGACTTCACAGATACGCAGTATTTT CASSWDFTDTQYF
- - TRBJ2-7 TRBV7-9 TGTGCCAGCAGCCGTGATGCAGGGTCCTCCTTC CASSRDAGSSF
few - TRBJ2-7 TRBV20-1 TGCAGTGCTAGAGATGGTCTAGCTTCCTACGAGCAGTACTTC CSARDGLASYEQYF
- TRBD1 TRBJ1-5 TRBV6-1 TGTGCCAGCCAGGGGGCGAATCGCAATCAGCCCCAGCATTTT CASQGANRNQPQHF
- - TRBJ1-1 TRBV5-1 TGCGCCAGCAGGGAGCTGGGCACTGAAGCTTTCTTT CASRELGTEAFF
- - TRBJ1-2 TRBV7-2 TGTGCCAGCAGCTCTCAGAGGGGCTATGGCTACACCTTC CASSSQRGYGYTF
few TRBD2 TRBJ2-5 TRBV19 TGTGCCAGTAGTCTAGCGGGAGAGACCCAGTACTTC CASSLAGETQYF
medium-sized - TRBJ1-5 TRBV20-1 TGCAGTGCTAGAGATAAAGCCAGTCAGCCCCAGCATTTT CSARDKASQPQHF
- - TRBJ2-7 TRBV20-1 TGCAGTGCTAGAGAGTCACAGCGGCCACTTAACTACGAGCAGTACTTC CSARESQRPLNYEQYF
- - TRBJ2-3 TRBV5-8 TGTGCCAGCAGCCGAACAGTCTTTAGGGGAGATACGCAGTATTTT CASSRTVFRGDTQYF
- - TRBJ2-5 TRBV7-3 TGTGCCAGCAGCTTACGGGGCCAGTACCAAGAGACCCAGTACTTC CASSLRGQYQETQYF